What follows are 2 T cell receptor beta chains derived from one specimen sequenced in a study of blood T cell repertoires in COVID-19. The assay was immunoSEQ multiplex PCR, and TCRdb's table has in-frame clones only and misses some. This table holds around 300,000 clones, around 88% found once. The sequenced sample consisted of peripheral blood. The receptor source for this set is a woman in her 70s with COVID-19, enrolled during active disease.

This sequence joins TRBV6-2 or TRBV6-3 and TRBJ2-7; no firm D call. Germline CDR1 reads MNHEY; CDR2 reads SVGEGT. The CDR3 has 14 amino acids. V shed 7 bases and J shed 0 bases, with 13 bases lying between them. The CDR3 is CASNPGGPSYEQYF. As DNA, the CDR3 is TGTGCCAGCAACCCCGGTGGTCCCTCCTACGAGCAGTACTTC.

This clone is a singleton in its sample. The rearrangement uses TRBV6-1 and TRBJ1-4; D unresolved. Germline V lookup: CDR1 MNHNS, CDR2 SASEGT. With 2 bases removed from V and 10 bases from J, the gap between germline ends came to 14 bases. The CDR3 extends over 14 amino acids. CDR3 nucleotide sequence: TGTGCCAGCAGTGAACTATCTAGCGGTAGAAAACTGTTTTTT. Translating gives CASSELSSGRKLFF.